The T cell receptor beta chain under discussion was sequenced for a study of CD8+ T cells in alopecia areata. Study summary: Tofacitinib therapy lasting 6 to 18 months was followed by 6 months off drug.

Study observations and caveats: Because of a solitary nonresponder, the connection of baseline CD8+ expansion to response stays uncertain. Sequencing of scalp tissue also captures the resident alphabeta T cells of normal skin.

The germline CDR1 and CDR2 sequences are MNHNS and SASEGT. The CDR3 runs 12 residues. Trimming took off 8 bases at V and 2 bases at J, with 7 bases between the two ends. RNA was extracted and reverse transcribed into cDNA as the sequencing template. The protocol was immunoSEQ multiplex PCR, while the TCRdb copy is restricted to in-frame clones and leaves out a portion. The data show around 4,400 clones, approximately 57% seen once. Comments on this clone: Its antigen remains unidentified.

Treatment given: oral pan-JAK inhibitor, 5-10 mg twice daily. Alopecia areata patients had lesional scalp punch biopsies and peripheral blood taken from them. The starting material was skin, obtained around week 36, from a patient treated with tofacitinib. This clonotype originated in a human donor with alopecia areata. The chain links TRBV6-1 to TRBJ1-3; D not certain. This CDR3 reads CASGTAGNTIYF. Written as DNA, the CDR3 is TGTGCCAGCGGAACAGCTGGAAACACCATATATTTT.